Only a few counts were recorded for the clone carrying this T cell receptor (beta chain). This sample's time point: patch test 3, about 24 weeks after DPC sensitization. The treatment was: therapeutic diphenylcyclopropenone sensitization with weekly scalp DPC. From the RACE reads, TCRdb called clonotypes with MiXCR, one entry per CDR3 protein. The repertoire holds under 55,000 distinct CDR3 sequences, with approximately 9.9% as singletons. CDR3 size: 16 residues. With V trimmed by 4 bases and J by 5 bases, 10 bases remained unmatched. This record comes from a study of human T cells and chemical hapten exposure.

The material sequenced was whole blood, taken in connection with sensitization to the hapten diphenylcyclopropenone (DPC). J is TRBJ2-1 and V is TRBV12-3 or TRBV12-4; 8 nucleotides align to TRBD2. The clonotype comes from a woman between 40 and 50 years old with alopecia areata. Some clones in this sample may be carry-over from other donors' samples. CDR3 region: CASSYPGSGEHNEQFF. The CDR3 DNA sequence: TGTGCCAGCAGTTACCCAGGTAGCGGGGAACACAATGAGCAGTTCTTC.